These 23 T cell receptor beta chains were sequenced from one sample in a study of regulatory T cells in long-lasting Graves disease. Time point indicated: newly diagnosed GD, antithyroid drugs for less than 3 months. Isolated PBMC RNA provided the starting material for the TCR library. Relying on iRepertoire HTBI primers and Arm-PCR of CDR3 regions, the team built TCR beta libraries. TCRdb re-derived calls from the multiplex PCR reads in MiXCR, one entry per CDR3 protein. This sample has hundreds of thousands of distinct CDR3 sequences, with about 16% found just once. These data were also reused for a study on T cells in Graves' hyperthyroidism and ophthalmopathy.

The sequencing here drew on peripheral blood mononuclear cells (PBMCs), taken at new diagnosis, from a patient treated with antithyroid drugs. All receptors derive from a man aged 18 to 35 with Graves disease.

This clonotype was seen a few times. The genes are TRBV6-1 and TRBJ2-5; D is unclear. V gave up 3 bases and J gave up 1 base, with 9 bases separating them. The V gene's germline CDR1 is MNHNS and CDR2 SASEGT. CDR3 length equals 14 residues. CDR3 amino acids: CASSDPSAQETQYF. The CDR3 nucleotides are TGTGCCAGCAGTGACCCCTCCGCCCAAGAGACCCAGTACTTC.

This clonotype was detected ten times or more. The CDR3 bases are TGTGCCAGCAGCAATAGACTAGCGGGACCCGAGCAGTACTTC. It is translated as CASSNRLAGPEQYF. This sequence joins TRBV6-1 and TRBJ2-7; 11 nucleotides line up with TRBD2. With V trimmed by 6 bases and J by 6 bases, 7 bases remained unmatched. The CDR3 is made up of 14 amino acids. Germline CDR1 MNHNS, CDR2 SASEGT.

This clonotype has a count of ten or more. The DNA for the CDR3 is TGCAGTGCGCAGACAGGGGGCACAGATACGCAGTATTTT. Translated, it gives CSAQTGGTDTQYF. The chain links TRBV20-1 to TRBJ2-3; 8 bases agree with TRBD1. CDR3 size: 13 residues. CDR1 and CDR2 from the germline V gene are DFQATT and SNEGSKA (reference sequence). The J segment lost 1 base and the V segment lost 6 bases, leaving 3 bases of the junction unmatched.

This clonotype was seen many times. The V call is TRBV12-3 or TRBV12-4, the J call TRBJ2-7; a possible D gene is TRBD2 (5 bases). The CDR3 has 13 residues. Trimming took 5 bases from V and 3 from J, leaving 11 bases between them. The chain's CDR3 is CASSLLALYEQYF. The DNA of the CDR3 is TGTGCCAGCAGTCTCCTAGCCCTCTACGAGCAGTACTTC.

The gene calls are TRBV6-6 and TRBJ1-6, with unresolved D. This CDR3 is built from 16 residues. V was clipped by 0 bases and J by 5 bases, with 11 bases between them. Germline V gene sequence: CDR1 MNHNY, CDR2 SVGAGI (reference sequence). The CDR3 sequence: CASSYSRADHNSPLHF. For the CDR3, the DNA is TGTGCCAGCAGTTACTCGAGGGCAGACCATAATTCACCCCTCCACTTT.

This chain's CDR3 is CASSLEGIYNEQFF. As DNA, the CDR3 is TGTGCCAGCAGCTTAGAGGGGATCTACAATGAGCAGTTCTTC. The J gene is TRBJ2-1, the V gene TRBV7-2; tentatively, D is TRBD1 (5 bases). Trimming took 1 base from V and 3 from J, leaving 7 bases between them. This CDR3 contains 14 residues. Germline assignment: CDR1 SGHTA and CDR2 FQGNSA.

The chain links TRBV20-1 to TRBJ2-1; TRBD2 matches at 14 bases. V lost 5 bases and J lost 7; bases outside the gene matches: 4. The CDR3 is made up of 14 amino acids. Germline CDR1 reads DFQATT; CDR2 reads SNEGSKA (reference sequence). CDR3 sequence: CSAHRLAGGNEQFF. CDR3 bases: TGCAGTGCTCACCGACTAGCGGGAGGGAATGAGCAGTTCTTC.

This clonotype was detected ten times or more. The chain recombines TRBV6-2 or TRBV6-3 with TRBJ1-6; D is unresolved. The germline V gene has CDR1 MNHEY and CDR2 SVGEGT. With 6 bases removed from V and 8 bases from J, the gap between germline ends came to 8 bases. The CDR3 runs to 12 residues. The CDR3 sequence is CASSYPDSPLHF. CDR3 in DNA: TGTGCCAGCAGCTACCCGGATTCACCCCTCCACTTT.

This clonotype was counted a few times. The chain links TRBV24-1 to TRBJ2-1; D not resolved. Deletions cut 4 bases from V and 0 bases from J, with 15 bases between. The CDR3 is made up of 17 amino acids. Germline CDR1 reads KGHDR; CDR2 reads SFDVKD. This CDR3 reads CATSEWGSPSSYNEQFF. The CDR3 coding sequence is TGTGCCACCAGTGAGTGGGGAAGCCCCAGCTCCTACAATGAGCAGTTCTTC.

The table lists this clonotype with many counts. The V and J genes are TRBV20-1 and TRBJ2-5, with 7 bases identical to TRBD2. The CDR3 is 15 amino acids. The J segment lost 5 bases and the V segment lost 3 bases, leaving 12 bases of the junction unmatched. Germline loops: CDR1 DFQATT, CDR2 SNEGSKA (reference sequence). The CDR3 reads CSASIRSGRAETQYF. The CDR3 nucleotides read TGCAGTGCTAGTATCCGGAGTGGGAGGGCGGAGACCCAGTACTTC.

This clonotype was counted many times. The J gene is TRBJ1-1, the V gene TRBV12-3 or TRBV12-4, with a possible D match to TRBD1 (6 bases). The CDR3 extends over 16 amino acids. The ends were cut back, 4 bases at V and 1 base at J, with 16 bases in the middle. CDR3: CASSSWGAGPNTEAFF. In DNA, the CDR3 is TGTGCCAGCAGTTCCTGGGGGGCAGGGCCGAACACTGAAGCTTTCTTT.

This clonotype was found once. The rearrangement uses TRBV4-1 and TRBJ2-2; D not resolved. CDR3 length: 14 residues. V was cut by 3 bases and J by 5 bases, with 10 bases left in between. In germline, CDR1 is MGHRA, CDR2 YSYEKL. The CDR3 reads CASSHESGTGELFF. The CDR3 DNA reads TGCGCCAGCAGCCACGAGTCCGGAACCGGGGAGCTGTTTTTT.

In nucleotides, the CDR3 is TGTGCCAGCTCACCATTGGACAATTCACCCCTCCACTTT. Its translation: CASSPLDNSPLHF. The V gene is TRBV18, the J gene TRBJ1-6; D is unclear. The CDR3 totals 13 residues. Germline CDR1 and CDR2: KGHSH and LQKENI. V lost 2 bases to trimming and J lost 7 bases, with 6 bases between them.

V usage is TRBV30 and J usage is TRBJ1-5; 9 nucleotides align to TRBD1. The ends lost 4 bases at V and 3 bases at J; junction bases unmatched: 7. CDR1 is GTSNPN and CDR2 is SVGIG in the germline V gene (reference sequence). The CDR3 consists of 15 residues. DNA of the CDR3: TGTGCCTGGAATAGACAGGGGGGGGCCAATCAGCCCCAGCATTTT. This sequence encodes CAWNRQGGANQPQHF.

For this clonotype: This may be a read error: a much more frequent sequence differs by one nucleotide. The chain is built from TRBV28 and TRBJ1-6; D is possibly TRBD1 (5 bases). CDR1 MDHEN and CDR2 SYDVKM come from the germline V gene. The length of the CDR3 is 14 residues. The V and J ends lost 6 bases and 9 bases respectively, with 15 bases between them. The CDR3 reads CASSYGTESSPLHF. As DNA, the CDR3 is TGTGCCAGCAGCTACGGGACGGAGAGTTCACCCCTCCACTTT.

V gene TRBV6-1 combines with J gene TRBJ2-1, with 8 positions matching TRBD2. V lost 6 bases and J lost 4; bases outside the gene matches: 5. CDR3 length: 14 residues. Germline lookup yields CDR1 MNHNS and CDR2 SASEGT. The CDR3 sequence is CASSRAGAYNEQFF. The CDR3 nucleotides are TGTGCCAGCAGCCGAGCGGGAGCGTACAATGAGCAGTTCTTC.

The chain joins TRBV7-3 to TRBJ2-1; 11 positions agree with TRBD2. CDR1 and CDR2 (germline): SGHTA, FQGTGA. After removal of 1 base from V and 7 bases from J, the junction contained 9 bases not matched to a gene. CDR3 length: 17 amino acids. As DNA, the CDR3 is TGTGCCAGCAGCTTAATAAAGGCGACTAGCGGGGAGAATGAGCAGTTCTTC. Translation gives CASSLIKATSGENEQFF.

The chain couples TRBV7-9 to TRBJ2-7; D is uncertain. The V end lost 3 bases, the J end lost 5 bases, and 14 bases lay between the germline ends. Germline CDR1 and CDR2: SEHNR and FQNEAQ (reference sequence). CDR3 length equals 14 residues. This CDR3 reads CASSFETSFHEQYF. CDR3 DNA sequence: TGTGCCAGCAGCTTCGAAACATCCTTCCACGAGCAGTACTTC.

The table lists this clonotype with a count of one. The chain employs TRBV19 and TRBJ2-4, with D perhaps matching TRBD2 (6 bases). Germline V gene data show CDR1 as LNHDA and CDR2 as SQIVND (reference sequence). The CDR3 spans 15 residues. The V end lost 3 bases, the J end lost 3 bases, and 12 bases lay between the germline ends. CDR3 DNA: TGTGCCAGTAGTATCGCGGGATTGGTCAAAAACATTCAGTACTTC. Amino acids: CASSIAGLVKNIQYF.

The genes are TRBV2 and TRBJ2-5; D gene unclear. This CDR3 region has 13 residues. From germline, CDR1 is SNHLY and CDR2 FYNNEI. V dropped 3 bases and J dropped 3 bases, with 8 bases sitting between them. DNA for the CDR3: TGTGCCAGCAGTGAGAGGCGGAAAGAGACCCAGTACTTC. This codes for CASSERRKETQYF.

The gene calls are TRBV20-1 and TRBJ2-7, with 7 bases fitting TRBD1. The CDR3 totals 14 residues. Germline V lookup: CDR1 DFQATT, CDR2 SNEGSKA (reference sequence). The V and J ends lost 6 bases and 3 bases, in that order; junction bases with no gene match: 11. The CDR3 region has the DNA TGCAGTGCCAAACGAGGGACAGAGGACTACGAGCAGTACTTC. It is translated as CSAKRGTEDYEQYF.

This rearrangement joins TRBV3-1 to TRBJ2-1, with 10 positions matching TRBD2. Trimming at V came to 6 bases and at J to 2 bases, leaving 7 bases not matched to a gene. Germline V CDR1 and CDR2: LGHDT, YNNKEL (reference sequence). This CDR3 spans 16 amino acids. CDR3 protein: CASRDAGTSAYNEQFF. For the CDR3, the DNA is TGTGCCAGCAGGGACGCGGGGACTAGCGCCTACAATGAGCAGTTCTTC.

This clonotype has at least ten counts. V and J are TRBV30 and TRBJ1-1; perhaps TRBD1 as D (6 bases). CDR1 is GTSNPN, CDR2 SVGIG, per germline (reference sequence). This CDR3 comprises 11 residues. Trimming cost V 4 bases and J 7 bases, with 10 bases left between them. CDR3 sequence reads: CAWNRVDEAFF. CDR3 coding DNA: TGTGCCTGGAACAGGGTTGATGAAGCTTTCTTT.